Below, 30 T cell receptor beta chains from the same sample are listed, as sequenced in a study of T cell clonality in common variable immunodeficiency. The study's findings and limits: Common variable immunodeficiency TCR beta sequences reportedly had fewer deletions and N-nucleotide insertions.

No antigen has been assigned to these receptors. Using immunoSEQ multiplex PCR, the repertoire was profiled, and TCRdb retains in-frame clones only, with some absent. There are about 35,000 clones in the sample, none observed a single time. The sample consisted of peripheral blood mononuclear cells. Receptors were obtained from a human donor with common variable immunodeficiency.

This clone was counted many times. The CDR3 extends 3 residues past the end of the read, so its final part is completed from the germline J gene. The rearrangement uses TRBV7-9 and TRBJ1-2; no definite D call. The CDR3 is 12 residues long. V was cut by 5 bases and J by 7 bases, with 11 bases left in between. CDR1 is SEHNR and CDR2 is FQNEAQ in the germline V gene (reference sequence). The part of the CDR3 DNA that was read is TGTGCCAGCAGCCCCCCTCGGGGTGGC. This sequence encodes CASSPPRGG. The full CDR3 is CASSPPRGGYTF. Drawing the rest from reference TRBV7-9 and TRBJ1-2, the complete variable domain is DTGVSQNPRHKITKRGQNVTFRCDPISEHNRLYWYRQTLGQGPEFLTYFQNEAQLEKSRLLSDRFSAERPKGSFSTLEIQRTEQGDSAMYLCASSPPRGGYTFGSGTRLTVV.

This clone was counted ten times or more. Read sequence stops 3 residues before the CDR3 end, and the germline J gene provides the missing end. This sequence joins TRBV29-1 and TRBJ1-2; D is undetermined. The length of the CDR3 is 12 residues. The V gene lost 4 bases and the J gene lost 2 bases, with 8 bases spanning the gap. Germline-derived CDR1 and CDR2 are SQVTM and ANQGSEA. The DNA read from the CDR3 is TGCAGCGTTGTGGCGGTGAACTATGGC. Amino acids: CSVVAVNYG. The complete CDR3 reads CSVVAVNYGYTF.

In this sample, this clone turned up many times. The CDR3 is cut off 3 residues early in the read; its end comes from the germline J gene. This chain uses TRBV5-4 with TRBJ2-6; the match to TRBD2 covers 8 bases. The V gene's germline CDR1 is SGHNT and CDR2 YYREEE (reference sequence). With V trimmed by 2 bases and J by 2 bases, 0 bases remained unmatched. The CDR3 is 15 amino acids. The CDR3 bases that were read are TGTGCCAGCAGCTTTAGCGGGGCTGGGGCCAACGTC. Translation gives CASSFSGAGANV. The full CDR3 protein is CASSFSGAGANVLTF.

In the case of this clone: The CDR3 end lies 3 residues beyond the end of the read and is filled in from the germline J gene. This chain joins TRBV18 and TRBJ1-5; unclear D gene. The CDR3 contains 16 residues. Germline CDR1 and CDR2: KGHSH and LQKENI. V was shortened by 3 bases and J by 1 base, with 13 bases between the two germline ends. The CDR3 here is CASSPTGPGSNQPQHF. The DNA read from the CDR3 is TGTGCCAGCTCACCCACCGGACCGGGGAGCAATCAGCCC.

In its sample, this clone was seen a few times. The sequenced fragment ends 3 residues before the CDR3 boundary, so the rest is inferred from the germline J gene. The V call is TRBV5-1, the J call TRBJ1-2; D is uncertain. CDR3 length: 14 residues. Germline CDR1 reads SGHRS; CDR2 reads YFSETQ. V was trimmed by 4 bases and J by 0 bases, leaving 10 bases between them. The CDR3 loop is CASSVDTSNYGYTF. The CDR3 DNA, read in part, is TGCGCCAGCAGCGTGGATACATCTAACTATGGC. Filled out from reference TRBV5-1 and TRBJ1-2, the complete variable domain reads KAGVTQTPRYLIKTRGQQVTLSCSPISGHRSVSWYQQTPGQGLQFLFEYFSETQRNKGNFPGRFSGRQFSNSRSEMNVSTLELGDSALYLCASSVDTSNYGYTFGSGTRLTVV.

In regard to this clone: Coverage ceases 3 residues before the CDR3 finishes, and the germline J gene fills in the end. The V call is TRBV18, the J call TRBJ1-5; 10 nucleotides line up with TRBD1. This CDR3 region has 14 residues. Germline CDR1 KGHSH, CDR2 LQKENI. The junction had 4 bases not matched to a gene; V was cut back by 4 bases and J by 7 bases. This chain's CDR3 is CASSQGQGNQPQHF. The DNA read from the CDR3 is TGTGCCAGCTCACAGGGACAGGGGAACCAGCCC.

This clone was detected a few times. The read terminates 3 residues ahead of where the CDR3 ends, so the germline J gene completes it. This sequence joins TRBV7-9 and TRBJ2-5, with D hard to call. Germline V gene lookup returns CDR1 SEHNR and CDR2 FQNEAQ (reference sequence). The CDR3 runs to 13 residues. The germline V and J ends were trimmed by 2 bases and 3 bases, with 7 bases remaining between them. CDR3 loop: CASSLLSEETQYF. Incomplete CDR3 DNA: TGTGCCAGCAGCTTATTGTCAGAAGAGACC.

For this clone: The read ends 3 residues early relative to the CDR3; the germline J gene fills the gap. The J gene is TRBJ2-7, the V gene TRBV7-9, with 9 nucleotides matching TRBD1. J was trimmed by 3 bases and V by 5 bases; bases with no gene match: 5. Germline CDR1 SEHNR, CDR2 FQNEAQ (reference sequence). The CDR3 length is 14 residues. The CDR3 here is CASSATGGGYEQYF. Incomplete CDR3 DNA: TGTGCCAGCAGCGCTACAGGGGGCGGCTACGAG.

A note on this clone: The read terminates 3 residues before the CDR3 end, so the remaining end is supplied by the germline J gene. The rearrangement links TRBV7-3 to TRBJ2-1; the D gene is possibly TRBD2 (6 bases). Looked up from germline, CDR1 is SGHTA and CDR2 is FQGTGA. This CDR3 comprises 14 residues. The V end was cut by 5 bases, the J end by 5 bases, with 13 bases between. CDR3 sequence reads: CASSPSGLHNEQFF. The sequenced CDR3 bases are TGTGCCAGCAGCCCGTCGGGACTCCACAATGAG.

This clone was counted at least ten times. The observed sequence ends 3 residues before the CDR3 terminus, with the missing tail filled in from the germline J gene. This chain links TRBV7-3 with TRBJ2-5; 10 bases are shared with TRBD2. CDR3 size: 16 residues. CDR1 is SGHTA and CDR2 is FQGTGA in the germline V gene. V lost 2 bases to trimming and J lost 5 bases; unmatched junction nucleotides: 8. The part of the CDR3 DNA that was read is TGTGCCAGCAGCTTATGGCCTAGCGGGAGCGGTGAGACC. It codes for CASSLWPSGSGET. The full CDR3 is CASSLWPSGSGETQYF. Complete variable domain (other parts from reference TRBV7-3 and TRBJ2-5): GAGVSQTPSNKVTEKGKYVELRCDPISGHTALYWYRQSLGQGPEFLIYFQGTGAADDSGLPNDRFFAVRPEGSVSTLKIQRTERGDSAVYLCASSLWPSGSGETQYFGPGTRLLVL.

This clone is termed medium-sized (0.01 to 0.1%). The CDR3 end falls 3 residues outside the read, so it is completed with the germline J gene. The genes are TRBV7-6 and TRBJ2-3; TRBD2 aligns across 11 bases. After removal of 1 base from V and 2 bases from J, the junction contained 2 bases not matched to a gene. In germline, CDR1 is SGHVS, CDR2 FNYEAQ. This CDR3 spans 16 amino acids. Here the CDR3 reads CASSLGLAGPTDTQYF. The DNA read from the CDR3 is TGTGCCAGCAGCTTAGGACTAGCGGGACCCACAGATACG.

This clone was seen ten or more times. The read finishes 3 residues shy of the CDR3 end, and the germline J gene is used to complete it. The chain joins TRBV18 to TRBJ1-1; maybe TRBD1 (5 bases). Trimming shortened V by 0 bases and J by 1 base, and 12 bases separated the two germline ends. The CDR3 spans 16 residues. The germline V gene has CDR1 KGHSH and CDR2 LQKENI. The CDR3 bases that were read are TGTGCCAGCTCACCACCGGGTCGGGGGGGGAACACTGAA. Encoded protein: CASSPPGRGGNTE. The entire CDR3 protein is CASSPPGRGGNTEAFF.

This clone was recorded at least ten times. The read stops 3 residues short of the end of the CDR3; the missing end is completed from the germline J gene. V and J are TRBV7-3 and TRBJ2-1, with D tentatively TRBD2 (5 bases). CDR3 length: 15 residues. CDR1 is SGHTA and CDR2 is FQGTGA in the germline V gene. V was cut by 4 bases and J by 2 bases, with 12 bases left in between. CDR3 bases read: TGTGCCAGCAGCTCTGGGCGGGTAGCCTACAATGAG. Translating gives CASSSGRVAYNE. The full CDR3 protein is CASSSGRVAYNEQFF.

This clone has ten or more counts. The CDR3 extends 3 residues past the end of the read, so its final part is completed from the germline J gene. This same CDR3 is encoded by further DNA sequences in the sample. The chain combines TRBV18 with TRBJ1-1; D gene ambiguous. Germline CDR1 KGHSH, CDR2 LQKENI. V was cut by 1 base and J by 0 bases, with 3 bases left in between. The CDR3 runs 13 residues. The CDR3 is CASSPQVNTEAFF. Incomplete CDR3 DNA: TGTGCCAGCTCACCACAGGTGAACACTGAA.

Notes on this clone: The CDR3 end falls 3 residues outside the read, so it is completed with the germline J gene. V gene TRBV29-1 combines with J gene TRBJ1-2; a weak D match, TRBD1 (6 bases). The germline V and J ends were trimmed by 4 bases and 6 bases, with 15 bases remaining between them. The CDR3 has 13 residues. Germline CDR1 SQVTM, CDR2 ANQGSEA. Incomplete CDR3 DNA: TGCAGCGTTGTTAGGAGGGACACCAATGGC. Its translation is CSVVRRDTNG. The whole CDR3 is CSVVRRDTNGYTF.

This clone came up many times. The sequence runs out 3 residues before the end of the CDR3; the remainder is reconstructed from the germline J gene. V and J are TRBV20-1 and TRBJ1-1; a weak D match, TRBD1 (5 bases). Germline assignment: CDR1 DFQATT and CDR2 SNEGSKA (reference sequence). This CDR3 has 12 residues. V lost 5 bases to trimming and J lost 4 bases, with 11 bases between them. The CDR3 sequence is CSAGGESTEAFF. The sequenced part of the CDR3 DNA is TGCAGTGCTGGGGGGGAGAGCACTGAA.

This clone was recorded a few times. The sequenced fragment ends 3 residues before the CDR3 boundary, so the rest is inferred from the germline J gene. The chain has TRBV6-1 and TRBJ2-7; 13 bases line up with TRBD2. Germline-derived CDR1 and CDR2 are MNHNS and SASEGT. Trimming removed 3 bases from V and 6 bases from J; junction bases left unmatched: 5. The CDR3 has 15 residues. Incomplete CDR3 DNA: TGTGCCAGCAGTGATGGACTAGCGGGAGTATCCGAG. This translates into CASSDGLAGVSE. The entire CDR3 protein reads CASSDGLAGVSEQYF.

Many counts were recorded for this clone. The read is 3 residues too short to cover the CDR3 end, so that end is filled in from the germline J gene. This chain connects TRBV29-1 to TRBJ1-3; D is ambiguous. V was shortened by 3 bases and J by 0 bases, with 6 bases between the two germline ends. The CDR3 has 13 residues. CDR1 SQVTM and CDR2 ANQGSEA come from the germline V gene. CDR3 bases read: TGCAGCGTTGACAGGTCCTCTGGAAACACC. As protein: CSVDRSSGNT. The full CDR3 sequence reads CSVDRSSGNTIYF.

About this clone itself: The read is 3 residues too short to cover the CDR3 end, so that end is filled in from the germline J gene. The chain has TRBV18 and TRBJ2-2; D gene unclear. CDR3 length: 13 residues. Trimming cost V 3 bases and J 6 bases, with 8 bases left between them. CDR1 is KGHSH, CDR2 LQKENI, per germline. The DNA read from the CDR3 is TGTGCCAGCTCACCCTTAGGGCCCGGGGAG. Its translation is CASSPLGPGE. The complete CDR3 reads CASSPLGPGELFF.

The CDR3 DNA, read in part, is TGTGCCTGGAGTGTAGATTACTCC. It is translated as CAWSVDYS. The full CDR3 sequence reads CAWSVDYSLHF. The chain employs TRBV30 and TRBJ1-6; D unclear. The read comes to an end 3 residues before the CDR3 does, leaving the germline J gene to fill in the end. The CDR3 length is 11 residues. Germline V gene data show CDR1 as GTSNPN and CDR2 as SVGIG (reference sequence). Full variable domain (remainder filled in from reference TRBV30 and TRBJ1-6): SQTIHQWPATLVQPVGSPLSLECTVEGTSNPNLYWYRQAAGRGLQLLFYSVGIGQISSEVPQNLSASRPQDRQFILSSKKLLLSDSGFYLCAWSVDYSLHFGNGTRLTVT.

A note on this clone: The sequenced fragment ends 3 residues before the CDR3 boundary, so the rest is inferred from the germline J gene. V and J are TRBV20-1 and TRBJ2-1, with 7 bases aligning to TRBD2. Per the germline V gene, CDR1 is DFQATT and CDR2 is SNEGSKA (reference sequence). CDR3 size: 16 residues. Trimming took 0 bases from V and 6 from J; bases not matched to a gene: 11. The chain's CDR3 is CSARDYSGTPSNEQFF. CDR3 DNA, as far as it was read: TGCAGTGCTAGAGATTACAGCGGGACTCCTAGCAATGAG.

This clone was detected ten times or more. The DNA ends 3 residues before the CDR3 does, and the rest of the CDR3 is filled in from the germline J gene. The chain joins TRBV5-6 to TRBJ1-3; D gene unclear. The CDR3 is 14 residues long. Trimming stripped 0 bases from V and 4 bases from J, with 8 bases between. Germline V lookup: CDR1 SGHDT, CDR2 YYEEEE. CDR3 region: CASSLGQSGNTIYF. The CDR3 bases that were read are TGTGCCAGCAGCTTGGGTCAATCAGGAAACACC. The whole variable domain, remainder taken from reference TRBV5-6 and TRBJ1-3, is DAGVTQSPTHLIKTRGQQVTLRCSPKSGHDTVSWYQQALGQGPQFIFQYYEEEERQRGNFPDRFSGHQFPNYSSELNVNALLLGDSALYLCASSLGQSGNTIYFGEGSWLTVV.

This clone was detected many times. The read ends 3 residues before the CDR3 terminus; that terminus is restored from the germline J gene. V usage is TRBV29-1 and J usage is TRBJ1-4; unclear D gene. The CDR3 sequence is 13 residues long. The germline V gene encodes CDR1 SQVTM and CDR2 ANQGSEA. Trimming left V 5 bases short and J 3 bases short, with 10 bases between. CDR3 DNA, as far as it was read: TGCAGCGTTTTACGTGAGGCTAATGAAAAA. The encoded protein is CSVLREANEK. The whole CDR3 is CSVLREANEKLFF. The full variable domain, in which reference TRBV29-1 and TRBJ1-4 provide the parts outside the CDR3, is SAVISQKPSRDICQRGTSLTIQCQVDSQVTMMFWYRQQPGQSLTLIATANQGSEATYESGFVIDKFPISRPNLTFSTLTVSNMSPEDSSIYLCSVLREANEKLFFGSGTQLSVL.

Worth noting for this clone: The read ends 3 residues before the CDR3 terminus; that terminus is restored from the germline J gene. The V call is TRBV5-1, the J call TRBJ2-5, with 9 bases lining up with TRBD1. The CDR3 covers 15 residues. V dropped 3 bases and J dropped 0; count of bases not matched to a gene: 3. Germline V gene data show CDR1 as SGHRS and CDR2 as YFSETQ. The part of the CDR3 DNA that was read is TGCGCCAGCAGCTGGCGGACAGGGGACCAAGAGACC. Its protein product is CASSWRTGDQET. The whole CDR3 protein is CASSWRTGDQETQYF.

This clone was observed at least ten times. The read finishes 3 residues shy of the CDR3 end, and the germline J gene is used to complete it. The chain combines TRBV19 with TRBJ2-2; tentative D call: TRBD1 (5 bases). The CDR3 is 16 amino acids. Germline CDR1 is LNHDA and CDR2 is SQIVND (reference sequence). Trimming took off 7 bases at V and 4 bases at J, with 19 bases between the two ends. The CDR3 protein is CASTLSDREATGELFF. CDR3 DNA (partial): TGTGCCAGTACCCTATCCGACAGAGAAGCCACCGGGGAG. The whole variable domain, remainder taken from reference TRBV19 and TRBJ2-2, is DGGITQSPKYLFRKEGQNVTLSCEQNLNHDAMYWYRQDPGQGLRLIYYSQIVNDFQKGDIAEGYSVSREKKESFPLTVTSAQKNPTAFYLCASTLSDREATGELFFGEGSRLTVL.

A few counts support this clone. The read halts 3 residues ahead of the CDR3 end, with the missing end drawn from the germline J gene. The chain combines TRBV19 with TRBJ2-3; TRBD1 is a possible D gene (5 bases). The CDR3 sequence is 15 residues long. Trimming cost V 3 bases and J 1 base, with 11 bases left between them. CDR1 is LNHDA, CDR2 SQIVND, per germline (reference sequence). CDR3 amino acids: CASSIMWGRTDTQYF. The sequenced part of the CDR3 DNA is TGTGCCAGTAGTATTATGTGGGGCCGCACAGATACG.

Concerning this clone itself: Read coverage stops 3 residues before the CDR3 terminus; the germline J gene supplies the remainder. The gene calls are TRBV5-1 and TRBJ2-7; D is perhaps TRBD2 (5 bases). Germline V gene lookup returns CDR1 SGHRS and CDR2 YFSETQ. The CDR3 loop spans 15 amino acids. Deletions cut 4 bases from V and 1 base from J, with 15 bases between. The CDR3 DNA, read in part, is TGCGCCAGCAGCCCCCGGACTGATTCTTCCTACGAG. Its translation: CASSPRTDSSYE. The whole CDR3 sequence is CASSPRTDSSYEQYF.

Regarding this clone: The observed sequence ends 3 residues before the CDR3 terminus, with the missing tail filled in from the germline J gene. The gene calls are TRBV20-1 and TRBJ2-7, with D unclear. The CDR3 is 13 amino acids. Germline values: CDR1 DFQATT, CDR2 SNEGSKA (reference sequence). V gave up 3 bases and J gave up 3 bases, with 12 bases separating them. The CDR3 loop is CSASLPGNYEQYF. The sequenced part of the CDR3 DNA is TGCAGTGCTAGCTTGCCAGGTAACTACGAG.

This clone was seen a handful of times. With the read ending 3 residues before the CDR3 end, the germline J gene is used to fill in that end. The chain uses TRBV5-6 and TRBJ2-3; 7 nucleotides line up with TRBD2. The junction had 1 base not matched to a gene; V was cut back by 3 bases and J by 3 bases. This CDR3 is built from 13 residues. CDR1 and CDR2 from the germline V gene are SGHDT and YYEEEE. The covered CDR3 bases are TGTGCCAGCAGCTGGGGGGGTACAGATACG. Translated: CASSWGGTDT. The entire CDR3 is CASSWGGTDTQYF. The full variable domain, its missing parts supplied by reference TRBV5-6 and TRBJ2-3, is DAGVTQSPTHLIKTRGQQVTLRCSPKSGHDTVSWYQQALGQGPQFIFQYYEEEERQRGNFPDRFSGHQFPNYSSELNVNALLLGDSALYLCASSWGGTDTQYFGPGTRLTVL.

This clone was seen ten or more times. The read falls 3 residues short of the CDR3 end, and the missing part is taken from the germline J gene. The rearrangement joins TRBV5-1 to TRBJ2-3, with D tentatively TRBD1 (5 bases). The CDR3 spans 14 residues. Trimming cost V 0 bases and J 5 bases, with 10 bases left between them. Germline lookup yields CDR1 SGHRS and CDR2 YFSETQ. CDR3 DNA, as far as it was read: TGCGCCAGCAGCTTGGGTAATAGGGGAGATACG. It yields the protein CASSLGNRGDT. The whole CDR3 sequence is CASSLGNRGDTQYF.